This record concerns one T cell receptor (beta chain) sequence. This clonotype was counted a few times. It lacks a known antigen. This may come from a read error, since a much larger clone is one base off. Interpreted using the paper, the time point label stands for: persistent/refractory GD, antithyroid drugs over 5 years with positive TRAb. For both TCR sequencing and RNA sequencing, RNA was extracted from PBMCs using TRIzol. The diagnosis of Graves' disease was made according to American Thyroid Association guidelines. Patients were recruited from an endocrinology department in Xi'an, China. From each patient, about 9 milliliters of peripheral blood was collected into an EDTA anticoagulant tube. Ficoll Paque Plus density gradient separation was used to isolate PBMCs, and no further T cell sorting was performed. An Agilent 2100 Bioanalyzer and agarose gel were used to assess RNA quality, and a NanoDrop 2000 was used to measure RNA concentration.

This entry is derived from a study of regulatory T cells in long-lasting Graves disease (dated by TCRdb to the early 2020s). About the investigation overall: Persistent Graves' disease was defined as persistently positive TSH receptor autoantibodies together with antithyroid drug treatment for over 5 years. This study used TCR sequencing and RNA sequencing of peripheral blood to compare persistent Graves' disease patients against newly diagnosed Graves' disease patients. The study was registered as a clinical trial and conducted in China. A total of 33 samples were covered by TCR sequencing, comprising roughly 13 persistent and around 20 newly diagnosed Graves' disease patients. Persistent Graves' disease patients in the clinical cohort had taken antithyroid drugs for roughly ten years on average.

The library was produced with multiplex PCR. The reads were generated on an Illumina HiSeq 4000. CDR3 regions were amplified by Arm-PCR with iRepertoire HTBI primers to construct TCR beta libraries. Before sequencing, the PCR products underwent gel purification. The authors processed their data as follows. Gene usage analysis of CDR3 amino acid clonotypes used the approximately 56 TRBV and some 15 TRBJ segments found across samples. COPE and FqMerger were used to merge filtered high-quality paired reads into contigs. Contigs were aligned with BLAST to IMGT TRBV, TRBD and TRBJ reference genes, and CDR3 was defined per IMGT. Highly expanded clones were defined as clonotypes with a frequency above 0.1%. Repertoire diversity was measured by Shannon entropy, and V-J evenness by the Gini coefficient. Clonotypes shared by more than one individual were considered public. Starting from the raw public reads, TCRdb applied fastp trimming at Q25, assembled clones with MiXCR and retained in-frame beta chains. Every CDR3 protein is listed once, alongside the most common genes and DNA of its rows. The V and J calls here are based on TCRdb, not the publication. The sample table records around 450,000 distinct CDR3 sequences; roughly 21% of these occur just once. Of the sample, 6.5% to 9% is held by the ten largest clones.

Study-level results and caveats: Compared with newly diagnosed patients, persistent Graves' disease patients had lower TCR Shannon entropy and fewer highly expanded clones, which suggests clonal expansion. The small sample size was acknowledged by the authors as a limitation that may reduce accuracy. Patients with persistent disease shared more public clonotypes (approximately 2,500) than newly diagnosed patients did (nearly 1,000). Sequencing and analysis were restricted to the TCR beta chain. Because the primary lesion, thyroid tissue, could not be accessed, the study looked at peripheral blood alone.

Sequenced material: peripheral blood mononuclear cells (PBMCs), taken when the disease was refractory, from a patient treated with antithyroid drugs. The receptor was derived from a female donor with Graves disease.

CDR3 sequence: CAWSGGNYGYTF. The base sequence is TGTGCCTGGAGTGGGGGAAACTATGGCTACACCTTC. In this chain, TRBV30 is recombined with TRBJ1-2; there is no confident call for the D gene. The germline ends are 5 bases apart after V is trimmed by 1 base and J by 2 bases. The CDR3 has 12 amino acids, counting the end cysteine and phenylalanine. The entry retains the CDR3 DNA only, 36 bases that are in frame from base 1. Sequences GTSNPN (CDR1) and SVGIG (CDR2) are obtained from the germline V gene (reference sequence).